Below, 27 T cell receptor beta chains from the same sample are listed, as sequenced in a study of T cell responses to AZD1222 COVID-19 vaccine. This table comes from immunoSEQ multiplex PCR, and its TCRdb copy is limited to in-frame clones, with some not included. In the table there are some 120,000 clones, 80% to 90% of which are singletons. The sequencing here drew on peripheral blood, taken on day 0 of MenACWY control vaccination. These TCRs come from an adult in good health.

The genes are TRBV2 and TRBJ2-3; D remains ambiguous. Germline CDR1 and CDR2: SNHLY and FYNNEI. Trimming removed 7 bases at V and 2 bases at J, with 4 bases between. This CDR3 spans 11 amino acids. Written as DNA, the CDR3 is TGTGCCAGCACCTACACAGATACGCAGTATTTT. Amino acids: CASTYTDTQYF.

V usage is TRBV6-5 and J usage is TRBJ2-7, with D maybe TRBD2 (6 bases). Trimming took off 3 bases at V and 2 bases at J, with 11 bases between the two ends. The CDR3 covers 14 residues. CDR1 is MNHEY and CDR2 is SVGAGI in the germline V gene. CDR3 DNA sequence: TGTGCCAGCAGTTATGGAGCGGGTCCCTACGAGCAGTACTTC. This gives the protein CASSYGAGPYEQYF.

The CDR3 loop is CASSRGRGKSAEAFF. The CDR3 DNA is TGTGCCAGTAGTAGGGGCAGGGGTAAATCAGCTGAAGCTTTCTTT. The rearrangement links TRBV19 to TRBJ1-1; D perhaps matches TRBD1 (6 bases). Trimming removed 4 bases from V and 6 bases from J, with 18 bases in between. This CDR3 is 15 amino acids long. Germline V gene sequence: CDR1 LNHDA, CDR2 SQIVND (reference sequence).

The gene calls are TRBV12-3 or TRBV12-4 and TRBJ2-2; D not resolved. V shed 8 bases and J shed 4 bases, with 11 bases lying between them. The CDR3 length is 13 residues. The CDR3 here is CASRYPSTGELFF. The CDR3 region has the DNA TGTGCCAGCCGGTACCCGAGCACCGGGGAGCTGTTTTTT.

This chain connects TRBV28 to TRBJ1-6; D remains unclear. The V end lost 7 bases, the J end lost 3 bases, and 13 bases lay between the germline ends. This CDR3 has 15 residues. Germline CDR1 is MDHEN and CDR2 is SYDVKM. The DNA of the CDR3 is TGTGCCAGCAAGATCCGGGGTTACTATAATTCACCCCTCCACTTT. Translated, it gives CASKIRGYYNSPLHF.

The chain joins TRBV5-1 to TRBJ1-2, with 7 positions matching TRBD1. Per the germline V gene, CDR1 is SGHRS and CDR2 is YFSETQ. The CDR3 consists of 15 residues. J lost 6 bases, V lost 4 bases, and 12 bases had no gene match. CDR3 nucleotides: TGCGCCAGCAGCCCTGGGACAGCCCTAGGCCATGGCTACACCTTC. It translates to CASSPGTALGHGYTF.

The CDR3 coding sequence is TGTGCCAGCAGTTCGGTCGGACGCTCTGGGAGTGAAAAACTGTTTTTT. Translated: CASSSVGRSGSEKLFF. This sequence joins TRBV28 and TRBJ1-4; D not certain. The germline gives CDR1 MDHEN, CDR2 SYDVKM. Deletions cut 4 bases from V and 7 bases from J, with 19 bases between. This CDR3 has 16 amino acids.

This clone was seen a single time. V gene TRBV7-9 combines with J gene TRBJ1-6, with no clear D. This CDR3 is 14 amino acids long. With 5 bases removed from V and 8 bases from J, the gap between germline ends came to 13 bases. Germline lookup yields CDR1 SEHNR and CDR2 FQNEAQ (reference sequence). This chain's CDR3 is CASSNTDGYSPLHF. CDR3 nucleotide sequence: TGTGCCAGCAGCAATACGGACGGTTATTCACCCCTCCACTTT.

This sequence joins TRBV28 and TRBJ1-3; D is unresolved. The CDR3 length is 14 residues. Germline V gene sequence: CDR1 MDHEN, CDR2 SYDVKM. V gave up 6 bases and J gave up 3 bases, with 12 bases separating them. CDR3 sequence: CASRAARRGNTIYF. The CDR3 bases are TGTGCCAGCAGAGCGGCCAGGCGTGGAAACACCATATATTTT.

The CDR3 protein is CASSQDRSTRGYTF. The CDR3 nucleotides read TGCGCCAGCAGCCAAGATAGGTCGACTCGGGGCTACACCTTC. The chain joins TRBV4-3 to TRBJ1-2, with D unresolved. Trimming left V 0 bases short and J 8 bases short, with 13 bases between. The CDR3 consists of 14 residues. In germline, CDR1 is LGHNA, CDR2 YSLEER.

The genes are TRBV28 and TRBJ2-7; D is uncertain. The CDR3 has 11 residues. CDR1 and CDR2 (germline): MDHEN, SYDVKM. Trimming removed 8 bases at V and 5 bases at J, with 10 bases between. As DNA, the CDR3 is TGTGCCAGCTGTCGAAGTGACGAGCAGTACTTC. Its protein is CASCRSDEQYF.

This chain connects TRBV7-3 to TRBJ1-6; 9 nucleotides line up with TRBD1. The CDR3 has 16 amino acids. Trimming took 4 bases from V and 8 from J; bases not matched to a gene: 9. Germline V gene sequence: CDR1 SGHTA, CDR2 FQGTGA. As DNA, the CDR3 is TGTGCCAGCAGCTACCTCCGGGACAGGGTCTATTCACCCCTCCACTTT. This sequence encodes CASSYLRDRVYSPLHF.

The rearrangement links TRBV4-3 to TRBJ2-3; 8 bases are a match to TRBD1. The trim removed 1 base at V and 2 bases at J, leaving 8 bases unmatched. Per the germline V gene, CDR1 is LGHNA and CDR2 is YSLEER. There are 17 residues in the CDR3. Written as DNA, the CDR3 is TGCGCCAGCAGCCAAGGGCCCGGACAGGGAAACACAGATACGCAGTATTTT. Encoded protein: CASSQGPGQGNTDTQYF.

The chain recombines TRBV5-1 with TRBJ2-7, with TRBD1 as a possible D gene (6 bases). Looked up from germline, CDR1 is SGHRS and CDR2 is YFSETQ. The ends were cut back, 4 bases at V and 0 bases at J, with 8 bases in the middle. This CDR3 spans 13 amino acids. The CDR3 is CASSRTDSYEQYF. The CDR3 DNA is TGCGCCAGCAGCCGGACAGACTCCTACGAGCAGTACTTC.

This clone was detected a few times. The V gene is TRBV24-1, the J gene TRBJ2-3; TRBD2 matches at 13 bases. Trimming removed 12 bases from V and 0 bases from J; junction bases left unmatched: 17. The CDR3 spans 19 residues. Germline lookup yields CDR1 KGHDR and CDR2 SFDVKD. The CDR3 nucleotides read TGTGCCCCCACGGGGGGGACTAGCGGGGAAGGATCTAGCACAGATACGCAGTATTTT. Its translation: CAPTGGTSGEGSSTDTQYF.

The chain combines TRBV10-3 with TRBJ2-7; 10 bases fit TRBD1. Trimming at V came to 10 bases and at J to 6 bases, leaving 6 bases not matched to a gene. Germline V gene data show CDR1 as ENHRY and CDR2 as SYGVKD. The CDR3 totals 12 residues. In DNA, the CDR3 is TGTGCCACCGGACAGGGGGACGGCGAGCAGTACTTC. Amino acid sequence: CATGQGDGEQYF.

The chain joins TRBV12-3 or TRBV12-4 to TRBJ1-2; tentatively, D is TRBD1 (5 bases). This CDR3 contains 13 residues. V shed 4 bases and J shed 6 bases, with 12 bases lying between them. CDR3 DNA sequence: TGTGCCAGCAGTTCGGGGCGGAGGGATGGCTACACCTTC. It yields the protein CASSSGRRDGYTF.

This clone was seen a single time. V is TRBV29-1 and J is TRBJ2-7; 9 bases are a match to TRBD1. Trimming removed 6 bases from V and 7 bases from J; junction bases left unmatched: 16. CDR1 and CDR2 (germline): SQVTM, ANQGSEA. This CDR3 is 15 amino acids long. In DNA, the CDR3 is TGCAGCGTCCGGACGGGACAGGGCATATTTGGAGAGCAGTACTTC. Translating it yields CSVRTGQGIFGEQYF.

J is TRBJ2-3 and V is TRBV12-3 or TRBV12-4, with 7 bases identical to TRBD1. Unmatched junction bases numbered 6, after V lost 6 bases and J lost 6 bases. The CDR3 is made up of 13 amino acids. The CDR3 DNA follows: TGTGCCAGCAGACCGACAGGGATCGATACGCAGTATTTT. Its protein product is CASRPTGIDTQYF.

CDR3 residues: CASSPFQGQGEKLFF. The CDR3 bases are TGTGCCAGCTCACCCTTCCAGGGGCAAGGTGAAAAACTGTTTTTT. V gene TRBV18 combines with J gene TRBJ1-4, with D perhaps TRBD1 (6 bases). The V and J ends lost 3 bases and 7 bases respectively, with 15 bases between them. CDR1 KGHSH and CDR2 LQKENI come from the germline V gene. The CDR3 covers 15 residues.

The chain combines TRBV30 with TRBJ1-6, with TRBD1 identical over 9 bases. CDR3 length equals 14 residues. V lost 2 bases to trimming and J lost 9 bases; unmatched junction nucleotides: 5. Germline loops: CDR1 GTSNPN, CDR2 SVGIG (reference sequence). CDR3 residues: CAWSQGQGGSPLHF. CDR3 in DNA: TGTGCCTGGAGTCAGGGACAGGGAGGTTCACCCCTCCACTTT.

The gene calls are TRBV9 and TRBJ1-3; the D gene is possibly TRBD1 (6 bases). Germline V gene sequence: CDR1 SGDLS, CDR2 YYNGEE. There are 14 residues in the CDR3. Trimming removed 0 bases from V and 9 bases from J, with 13 bases in between. CDR3 sequence reads: CASSVEQGGPTIYF. As DNA, the CDR3 is TGTGCCAGCAGCGTAGAGCAAGGGGGGCCCACCATATATTTT.

In this sample, this clone turned up once. This chain joins TRBV28 and TRBJ1-1; D is undetermined. Germline CDR1 and CDR2: MDHEN and SYDVKM. Trimming stripped 8 bases from V and 8 bases from J, with 18 bases between. There are 13 residues in the CDR3. CDR3 region: CASLGSPATEAFF. CDR3 DNA sequence: TGTGCCAGCCTTGGGTCCCCAGCTACGGAAGCTTTCTTT.

This clone has just one count. DNA for the CDR3: TGCGCCAGCAGCCCAAAAAATTCCGGGACAGGGGTGAACACCGGGGAGCTGTTTTTT. This encodes CASSPKNSGTGVNTGELFF. This chain joins TRBV5-1 and TRBJ2-2; TRBD1 agrees at 10 bases. The CDR3 consists of 19 residues. Germline CDR1 SGHRS, CDR2 YFSETQ. V was clipped by 4 bases and J by 1 base; unmatched bases: 13.

The chain couples TRBV4-3 to TRBJ1-1; weak D call: TRBD1 (5 bases). CDR1 LGHNA and CDR2 YSLEER come from the germline V gene. The germline V and J ends were trimmed by 1 base and 5 bases, with 14 bases remaining between them. This CDR3 has 15 residues. The CDR3 sequence: CASSQADGGRTEAFF. The CDR3 DNA reads as TGCGCCAGCAGCCAAGCTGACGGGGGTCGGACTGAAGCTTTCTTT.

The CDR3 DNA reads as TGCGCCAGCAGCCACGGGGACGTTAGCAATCAGCCCCAGCATTTT. This codes for CASSHGDVSNQPQHF. V is TRBV4-1 and J is TRBJ1-5; tentatively, D is TRBD1 (5 bases). The CDR3 covers 15 residues. Trimming pared 3 bases from V and 0 bases from J, leaving 9 bases between. Germline V gene lookup returns CDR1 MGHRA and CDR2 YSYEKL.

DNA of the CDR3: TGCAGCGTTGTTGGAGGGAACATTCAGTACTTC. Translating it yields CSVVGGNIQYF. The chain employs TRBV29-1 and TRBJ2-4, with D tentatively TRBD2 (6 bases). Germline CDR1 reads SQVTM; CDR2 reads ANQGSEA. The V end lost 4 bases, the J end lost 7 bases, and 8 bases lay between the germline ends. The CDR3 sequence is 11 residues long.